The 22 T cell receptor beta chains given below trace back to one sample, sequenced in a study of CXCR3-negative and CXCR3-positive naive CD8 T cells. Study-level results: TRB CDR3s of CXCR3-positive naive cells were more hydrophobic than those of CXCR3-negative naive cells.

5' RACE that incorporated UMI labels was used to prepare the TRB cDNA libraries. Following a re-call of the 5' RACE reads, TCRdb has one entry per CDR3 protein and lacks DNA. The listing contains about 94,000 distinct CDR3 sequences. These receptors' antigens are unknown. Input material: naive CXCR3+ CD8+ T cells from blood. Subset here: CD45RO-CCR7+CD27+CD95- naive CD8+ T cells expressing CXCR3 (TNR3+). The receptors shown here come from a human donor in good health. Some clones in this sample may be carry-over from other donors' samples.

The CDR3 sequence: CASSDQGDGYTF. V is TRBV2 and J is TRBJ1-2; TCRdb's D call of TRBD1 is untestable without DNA. The germline V gene has CDR1 SNHLY and CDR2 FYNNEI. This CDR3 spans 12 amino acids.

The chain is built from TRBV7-9 and TRBJ2-2; without DNA, the TCRdb call of TRBD1 cannot be checked. This CDR3 is built from 13 residues. Germline assignment: CDR1 SEHNR and CDR2 FQNEAQ (reference sequence). The CDR3 is CASSPAQGGELFF.

The V and J genes are TRBV6-5 and TRBJ2-1; the D gene TCRdb calls, TRBD2, cannot be checked with no DNA. This CDR3 contains 16 residues. Germline V gene sequence: CDR1 MNHEY, CDR2 SVGAGI. CDR3 in amino acids: CASSYRLAGTYNEQFF.

The rearrangement joins TRBV14 to TRBJ2-1; TCRdb calls TRBD2, which cannot be checked without DNA. Germline V gene data show CDR1 as SGHDN and CDR2 as FVKESK. This CDR3 is built from 15 residues. The CDR3 region is CASSRRGWGSNEQFF.

This chain joins TRBV18 and TRBJ2-1; TCRdb indicates TRBD2, and absent DNA this call remains unverified. The CDR3 is made up of 17 amino acids. The germline CDR1 and CDR2 sequences are KGHSH and LQKENI. CDR3 in amino acids: CASSRSEGQSSYNEQFF.

The V and J genes are TRBV7-2 and TRBJ1-1. CDR1 is SGHTA, CDR2 FQGNSA, per germline. The length of the CDR3 is 14 residues. The CDR3 is CASSPQLSYTEAFF.

The chain combines TRBV28 with TRBJ2-5; TCRdb outputs TRBD1, but without DNA this stays unchecked. Germline V gene lookup returns CDR1 MDHEN and CDR2 SYDVKM. The CDR3 length is 12 residues. The CDR3 protein is CASSSPMETQYF.

The chain joins TRBV7-3 to TRBJ2-2; there is no DNA to check the TCRdb D call of TRBD1. The CDR3 spans 18 residues. The germline V gene has CDR1 SGHTA and CDR2 FQGTGA. The CDR3 loop is CASSLTGRTGPNTGELFF.

The chain links TRBV3-1 to TRBJ2-7; TCRdb returns TRBD1, unconfirmable since there is no DNA. The germline V gene encodes CDR1 LGHDT and CDR2 YNNKEL (reference sequence). The CDR3 is made up of 13 amino acids. The CDR3 spells CASSHTGLGGQYF.

This chain links TRBV19 with TRBJ2-1; lacking DNA, the TRBD2 call made by TCRdb goes unchecked. This CDR3 has 15 amino acids. Germline values: CDR1 LNHDA, CDR2 SQIVND (reference sequence). CDR3 region: CASSLTSGSGNEQFF.

CDR3 loop: CASSGSAGEETQYF. V and J are TRBV2 and TRBJ2-5; TCRdb's D gene call, TRBD2, goes unchecked for lack of DNA. Per germline, CDR1 SNHLY and CDR2 FYNNEI. The CDR3 runs 14 residues.

The chain has TRBV29-1 and TRBJ2-7; lacking DNA, the TRBD1 call made by TCRdb goes unchecked. CDR3 length: 13 amino acids. In germline, CDR1 is SQVTM, CDR2 ANQGSEA. CDR3 region: CSFFSGGGYEQYF.

This chain connects TRBV7-8 to TRBJ2-5; the TRBD1 assignment by TCRdb is unverifiable without DNA. The germline V gene encodes CDR1 SGHVS and CDR2 FQNEAQ. This CDR3 has 20 amino acids. This CDR3 reads CASSSPSGTPRGEGQETQYF. The full variable domain, rest sourced from reference TRBV7-8 and TRBJ2-5, is GAGVSQSPRYKVAKRGQDVALRCDPISGHVSLFWYQQALGQGPEFLTYFQNEAQLDKSGLPSDRFFAERPEGSVSTLKIQRTQQEDSAVYLCASSSPSGTPRGEGQETQYFGPGTRLLVL.

This chain joins TRBV4-2 and TRBJ2-7; TCRdb selects TRBD2, and the lack of DNA leaves this call unchecked. The CDR3 extends over 13 amino acids. Germline-derived CDR1 and CDR2 are LGHNA and YNFKEQ. CDR3 in amino acids: CASSQVGSGEQYF.

This chain's CDR3 is CASSYRTGTYNEQFF. The chain couples TRBV28 to TRBJ2-1; TCRdb lists TRBD1, though no DNA is available to test this call. The germline V gene has CDR1 MDHEN and CDR2 SYDVKM. The CDR3 covers 15 residues.

This chain connects TRBV4-1 to TRBJ2-1. Germline V lookup: CDR1 MGHRA, CDR2 YSYEKL. The CDR3 covers 12 residues. The CDR3 spells CASSQAADEQFF.

This rearrangement joins TRBV29-1 to TRBJ2-1. This CDR3 is built from 16 residues. Germline V CDR1 and CDR2: SQVTM, ANQGSEA. The CDR3 is CSVDNPTSESYNEQFF.

The J gene is TRBJ2-5, the V gene TRBV2; checking the TCRdb D call of TRBD2 is not possible without DNA. Germline-derived CDR1 and CDR2 are SNHLY and FYNNEI. CDR3 length: 15 amino acids. This chain's CDR3 is CASGEIGLAQETQYF.

The chain has TRBV4-3 and TRBJ2-5; checking the TCRdb D call of TRBD1 is not possible without DNA. The CDR3 loop spans 13 amino acids. Germline loops: CDR1 LGHNA, CDR2 YSLEER. The CDR3: CASSEDREETQYF.

The J gene is TRBJ2-7, the V gene TRBV6-5; TCRdb's assignment of TRBD2 cannot be checked, as there is no DNA. Germline assignment: CDR1 MNHEY and CDR2 SVGAGI. The CDR3 loop spans 15 amino acids. The CDR3 protein is CASSYGTSASYEQYF.

V gene TRBV2 combines with J gene TRBJ2-1; as DNA is missing, the TRBD2 call by TCRdb cannot be tested. Germline CDR1 is SNHLY and CDR2 is FYNNEI. This CDR3 has 15 amino acids. CDR3 sequence reads: CASSDGASGYNEQFF.

The chain has TRBV29-1 and TRBJ1-2; with no DNA, the TCRdb D assignment of TRBD1 cannot be verified. The CDR3 totals 12 residues. Germline CDR1 is SQVTM and CDR2 is ANQGSEA. CDR3 sequence reads: CSVDRGVGGYTF.